These 28 T cell receptor beta chains came from one sample sequenced in a study of blood T cells in healthy people across ages (dated by TCRdb to between 2015 and 2017). The method behind the library was 5' RACE. The sequencer listed for this sample is Illumina HiSeq 2500. A second about 7 to 12 cycle PCR used a sample-barcoded 5' primer and a J-beta primer mix. TCRdb ran its own pipeline on the public reads, namely fastp trimming at Q25 and MiXCR clone calling, and kept in-frame beta chains. Rows with one shared CDR3 protein collapse into an entry with the most common genes and DNA. The sample has roughly 1.6 million distinct CDR3 sequences on record, roughly a third of them singletons. The ten largest account for 11% of the sample. Material for sequencing was blood. Receptors originate from a woman in her 30s in good health.

This clonotype has just a few counts. The genes are TRBV7-9 and TRBJ1-2, with a weak D call TRBD1 (5 bases). Trimming shortened V by 0 bases and J by 5 bases, and 7 bases separated the two germline ends. The CDR3 loop spans 13 amino acids. In germline, CDR1 is SEHNR, CDR2 FQNEAQ (reference sequence). CDR3 amino acids: CASSLAGAYGYTF. The CDR3 bases are TGTGCCAGCAGCTTAGCTGGGGCATATGGCTACACCTTC. The whole variable domain, filled in from reference TRBV7-9 and TRBJ1-2, reads DTGVSQNPRHKITKRGQNVTFRCDPISEHNRLYWYRQTLGQGPEFLTYFQNEAQLEKSRLLSDRFSAERPKGSFSTLEIQRTEQGDSAMYLCASSLAGAYGYTFGSGTRLTVV.

The rearrangement joins TRBV28 to TRBJ2-5; D is unresolved. The germline V gene has CDR1 MDHEN and CDR2 SYDVKM. The CDR3 runs 13 residues. The V end was cut by 7 bases, the J end by 2 bases, with 11 bases between. The CDR3 sequence is CASKSTVQETQYF. The CDR3 DNA sequence: TGTGCCAGCAAGTCGACTGTGCAAGAGACCCAGTACTTC. Together with reference TRBV28 and TRBJ2-5, the CDR3 gives the full variable domain: DVKVTQSSRYLVKRTGEKVFLECVQDMDHENMFWYRQDPGLGLRLIYFSYDVKMKEKGDIPEGYSVSREKKERFSLILESASTNQTSMYLCASKSTVQETQYFGPGTRLLVL.

In its sample, this clonotype was seen a few times. The chain is built from TRBV12-3 or TRBV12-4 and TRBJ2-5; 8 bases are a match to TRBD1. CDR3 length: 13 residues. J was trimmed by 4 bases and V by 9 bases; bases with no gene match: 7. As DNA, the CDR3 is TGTGCCAGTGCGACGACAGGGGCAGAGACCCAGTACTTC. Translated, it gives CASATTGAETQYF.

This clonotype was seen more than once but under ten times. The chain has TRBV7-2 and TRBJ2-5, with D possibly TRBD2 on 6 matching bases. The CDR3 contains 16 residues. CDR1 is SGHTA and CDR2 is FQGNSA in the germline V gene. The ends were cut back, 2 bases at V and 5 bases at J, with 18 bases in the middle. Here the CDR3 DNA reads TGTGCCAGCAGCTTATCTGAAGGGAATGGGGGGGAGACCCAGTACTTC. The encoded protein is CASSLSEGNGGETQYF.

This clonotype has ten or more counts. The rearrangement uses TRBV12-3 or TRBV12-4 and TRBJ2-4; D perhaps matches TRBD2 (5 bases). CDR3 length: 15 amino acids. The V gene lost 6 bases and the J gene lost 3 bases, with 15 bases spanning the gap. CDR3 sequence reads: CASRFEKRDKNIQYF. In DNA form, the CDR3 reads TGTGCCAGCAGGTTTGAGAAGAGGGACAAAAACATTCAGTACTTC.

This chain links TRBV21-1 with TRBJ1-1. TRBV21-1 is reported as a pseudogene. This CDR3 contains 17 residues. As DNA, the CDR3 is TGTGCCAGCTCCATTACCGGGCCTCACCTTGTTAACACTGAAGCTTTCTTT. This gives the protein CASSITGPHLVNTEAFF.

The rearrangement joins TRBV20-1 to TRBJ2-7; weak D call: TRBD1 (6 bases). This CDR3 contains 13 residues. Deletions cut 4 bases from V and 4 bases from J, with 14 bases between. Germline V gene data show CDR1 as DFQATT and CDR2 as SNEGSKA (reference sequence). The CDR3 region has the DNA TGCAGTGCTACTAGGGACAATGGGTACGAGCAGTACTTC. Its translation: CSATRDNGYEQYF.

A note on this clonotype: This sequence may be a read error, since a much larger clone differs from it by one base. This rearrangement joins TRBV5-1 to TRBJ2-3, with 9 bases identical to TRBD2. Per germline, CDR1 SGHRS and CDR2 YFSETQ. The CDR3 contains 16 residues. In nucleotides, the CDR3 is TGCGCCAGCAGCGATCCCGGACTAGCGTCGGCAGATACGCGGTATTTT. Its translation is CASSDPGLASADTRYF.

The rearrangement joins TRBV4-1 to TRBJ1-4; D ambiguous. Trimming cost V 0 bases and J 7 bases, with 15 bases left between them. This CDR3 has 16 residues. Looked up from germline, CDR1 is MGHRA and CDR2 is YSYEKL. The CDR3 sequence: CASSQEGQTWSEKLFF. DNA of the CDR3: TGCGCCAGCAGCCAAGAGGGCCAGACCTGGAGTGAAAAACTGTTTTTT.

With respect to this clonotype: One junction end disagrees with the germline gene, perhaps due to a read error. The genes are TRBV12-3 or TRBV12-4 and TRBJ2-1, with D possibly being TRBD2 (7 bases). This CDR3 region has 15 residues. The CDR3 reads CASSFGGHSYNEQIF. The CDR3 DNA reads TGTGCCAGCAGTTTCGGGGGGCACTCCTACAATGAGCAGATCTTC.

This sequence joins TRBV4-2 and TRBJ2-7; D possibly corresponds to TRBD2 (6 bases). The CDR3 has 15 amino acids. The V and J ends lost 0 bases and 5 bases respectively, with 14 bases between them. Germline lookup yields CDR1 LGHNA and CDR2 YNFKEQ. In DNA form, the CDR3 reads TGTGCCAGCAGCCAAGAGCAGGCGGGGAGCCACGAGCAGTACTTC. It specifies CASSQEQAGSHEQYF.

This clonotype was seen more than once but under ten times. The chain recombines TRBV29-1 with TRBJ2-1, with 8 bases aligning to TRBD2. The CDR3 totals 15 residues. Germline loops: CDR1 SQVTM, CDR2 ANQGSEA. After removal of 0 bases from V and 1 base from J, the junction contained 2 bases not matched to a gene. This CDR3 is CSVEEAGVSYNEQFF. CDR3 nucleotide sequence: TGCAGCGTTGAAGAAGCGGGGGTATCCTACAATGAGCAGTTCTTC.

On this clonotype: One end of the junction is discordant with germline, which a read error may explain. The V and J genes are TRBV11-2 and TRBJ2-1; TRBD2 matches at 8 bases. CDR1 is SGHAT and CDR2 is FQNNGV in the germline V gene. The CDR3 consists of 13 residues. The CDR3 nucleotides read TGTACCAGCAGCTCGAGCGGGAGCAATGAGCAGTTCTTC. Protein sequence: CTSSSSGSNEQFF.

This chain joins TRBV5-6 and TRBJ2-5, with 7 bases identical to TRBD2. With the DNA end fitting TRBJ2-7 better, the J assignment may be wrong. Germline V CDR1 and CDR2: SGHDT, YYEEEE. The CDR3 length is 14 residues. As DNA, the CDR3 is TGTGCCAGCAGCCTAGCCGGGACTATCCACGAGCAGTACTTC. Translation gives CASSLAGTIHEQYF.

The chain carries TRBV6-1 and TRBJ2-3, with 15 bases that match TRBD2. The V gene's germline CDR1 is MNHNS and CDR2 SASEGT. The CDR3 spans 19 residues. Trimming took 1 base from V and 5 from J; bases not matched to a gene: 10. The CDR3 reads CASSEVLAGLAGGGDTQYF. The CDR3 DNA is TGTGCCAGCAGTGAAGTGTTGGCGGGACTAGCGGGGGGCGGAGATACGCAGTATTTT.

In its sample, this clonotype was seen a few times. The chain uses TRBV20-1 and TRBJ2-7, with 8 positions matching TRBD2. Trimming removed 3 bases from V and 7 bases from J; junction bases left unmatched: 14. CDR1 is DFQATT, CDR2 SNEGSKA, per germline (reference sequence). CDR3 length: 15 amino acids. Here the CDR3 reads CSARSTGTSVGEQYF. DNA of the CDR3: TGCAGTGCTAGGTCTACCGGGACTAGTGTTGGAGAGCAGTACTTC.

Concerning this clonotype itself: Germline is not matched at one junction end, which may reflect a read error. The chain has TRBV7-3 and TRBJ2-6; D perhaps matches TRBD1 (5 bases). From germline, CDR1 is SGHTA and CDR2 FQGTGA. This CDR3 is 13 amino acids long. The CDR3 DNA reads TGTGCCAGCAGGGGTACTGGGGCCAACGTCCTGGCTTTC. It is translated as CASRGTGANVLAF. Full variable domain (outside the CDR3, taken from reference TRBV7-3 and TRBJ2-6): GAGVSQTPSNKVTEKGKYVELRCDPISGHTALYWYRQSLGQGPEFLIYFQGTGAADDSGLPNDRFFAVRPEGSVSTLKIQRTERGDSAVYLCASRGTGANVLAFGAGSRLTVL.

This clonotype was recorded many times. V and J are TRBV11-2 and TRBJ2-3, with D unresolved. The V and J ends lost 0 bases and 5 bases respectively, with 21 bases between them. The CDR3 sequence is 18 residues long. Germline values: CDR1 SGHAT, CDR2 FQNNGV. The CDR3 DNA follows: TGTGCCAGCAGCTTAGACGCGCGCGGCTCTCGACGTGGAGATACGCAGTATTTT. Its translation: CASSLDARGSRRGDTQYF.

This clonotype was seen just once. CDR3 loop: CASSQERGRFF. CDR3 nucleotide sequence: TGTGCCAGCAGCCAAGAGAGGGGGCGGTTCTTC. The rearrangement links TRBV14 to TRBJ2-1; TRBD1 matches at 7 bases. Germline trimming cut 0 bases from V and 15 bases from J; bases unmatched to any gene: 2. Germline assignment: CDR1 SGHDN and CDR2 FVKESK. This CDR3 contains 11 residues.

This clonotype was counted between two and nine times. The chain couples TRBV9 to TRBJ1-1; D is unclear. Trimming stripped 0 bases from V and 1 base from J, with 10 bases between. CDR1 SGDLS and CDR2 YYNGEE come from the germline V gene. The CDR3 runs to 15 residues. The CDR3 loop reads CASSVAMSGNTEAFF. CDR3 DNA: TGTGCCAGCAGCGTAGCTATGAGTGGGAACACTGAAGCTTTCTTT.

The chain has TRBV29-1 and TRBJ2-3; a possible D gene is TRBD1 (5 bases). CDR1 is SQVTM and CDR2 is ANQGSEA in the germline V gene. CDR3 length: 13 residues. V dropped 5 bases and J dropped 2 bases, with 11 bases sitting between them. CDR3 nucleotide sequence: TGCAGCGTTTCAGGGAATCCCACAGATACGCAGTATTTT. Residues: CSVSGNPTDTQYF.

This sequence joins TRBV10-3 and TRBJ2-3; D perhaps matches TRBD1 (5 bases). The CDR3 length is 13 residues. CDR1 is ENHRY and CDR2 is SYGVKD in the germline V gene. V was clipped by 3 bases and J by 7 bases, with 11 bases between them. The CDR3 DNA reads TGTGCCATCAGTGACCTCTCAGGGAATACGCAGTATTTT. This codes for CAISDLSGNTQYF.

The chain joins TRBV27 to TRBJ2-5, with 7 bases fitting TRBD2. This CDR3 is built from 17 residues. V shed 4 bases and J 2 bases; nucleotides not matched to a gene: 13. Looked up from germline, CDR1 is MNHEY and CDR2 is SMNVEV (reference sequence). The CDR3 protein is CASSSSSGLAAQETQYF. CDR3 sequence (DNA): TGTGCCAGCAGTTCCTCCTCGGGGCTAGCGGCTCAAGAGACCCAGTACTTC.

This clonotype was found a few times. The chain is built from TRBV20-1 and TRBJ2-7; 7 bases align to TRBD1. V lost 4 bases and J lost 6; bases outside the gene matches: 6. Per germline, CDR1 DFQATT and CDR2 SNEGSKA (reference sequence). The CDR3 covers 12 residues. The chain's CDR3 is CSATGQAGEQYF. CDR3 DNA: TGCAGTGCTACTGGACAGGCCGGCGAGCAGTACTTC.

Only a few counts were recorded for this clonotype. The chain links TRBV12-3 or TRBV12-4 to TRBJ1-4, with TRBD1 matching 8 bases. CDR3 length equals 18 residues. Trimming removed 5 bases from V and 0 bases from J; junction bases left unmatched: 11. The CDR3: CASSLKGQAVATNEKLFF. The CDR3 DNA reads TGTGCCAGCAGTCTAAAGGGACAGGCTGTCGCAACTAATGAAAAACTGTTTTTT.

There are a few counts of this clonotype. The rearrangement joins TRBV7-9 to TRBJ2-5; 10 positions agree with TRBD2. Trimming removed 2 bases from V and 5 bases from J; junction bases left unmatched: 5. The CDR3 is 15 amino acids. Per germline, CDR1 SEHNR and CDR2 FQNEAQ (reference sequence). This chain's CDR3 is CASSLLAGAGETQYF. The CDR3 DNA sequence: TGTGCCAGCAGCTTACTAGCGGGAGCAGGGGAGACCCAGTACTTC.

This clonotype was observed a handful of times. V usage is TRBV3-1 and J usage is TRBJ2-7; D gene ambiguous. Germline CDR1 is LGHDT and CDR2 is YNNKEL (reference sequence). The germline V and J ends were trimmed by 4 bases and 3 bases, with 13 bases remaining between them. The CDR3 spans 14 residues. DNA of the CDR3: TGTGCCAGCAGCCCCGCCCCGAGCGACTACGAGCAGTACTTC. Translated, it gives CASSPAPSDYEQYF.

V usage is TRBV5-1 and J usage is TRBJ2-2; TRBD1 is a possible D gene (6 bases). The V end lost 1 base, the J end lost 1 base, and 14 bases lay between the germline ends. Looked up from germline, CDR1 is SGHRS and CDR2 is YFSETQ. The CDR3 extends over 17 amino acids. The CDR3 loop reads CASSLFGDTLNTGELFF. The DNA of the CDR3 is TGCGCCAGCAGCTTGTTTGGGGACACCTTGAACACCGGGGAGCTGTTTTTT.